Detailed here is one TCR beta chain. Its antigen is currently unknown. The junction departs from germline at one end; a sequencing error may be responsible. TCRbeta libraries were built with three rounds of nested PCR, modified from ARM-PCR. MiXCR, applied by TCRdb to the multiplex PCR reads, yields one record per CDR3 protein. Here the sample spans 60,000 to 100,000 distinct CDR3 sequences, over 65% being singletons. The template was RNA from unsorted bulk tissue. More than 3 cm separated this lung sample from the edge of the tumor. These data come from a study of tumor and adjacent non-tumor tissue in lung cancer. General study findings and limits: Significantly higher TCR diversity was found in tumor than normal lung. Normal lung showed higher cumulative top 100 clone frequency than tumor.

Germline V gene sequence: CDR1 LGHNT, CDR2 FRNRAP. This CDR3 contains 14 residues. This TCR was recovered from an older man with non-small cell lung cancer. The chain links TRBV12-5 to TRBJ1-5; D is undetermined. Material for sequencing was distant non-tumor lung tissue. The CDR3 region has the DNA TGTGCTAGTGGCTTTACCGCTGGCAGTCAGGCCCAACATTTT. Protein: CASGFTAGSQAQHF.